Presented here are 32 T cell receptor beta chains from one specimen sequenced in a study of blood T cell repertoires in COVID-19. The assay was immunoSEQ multiplex PCR, and TCRdb's table has in-frame clones only and misses some. The sample includes approximately 98,000 clones, 88% seen only once; the top ten take about 2.2%. The sequencing input was peripheral blood. The source of these receptors is a human donor in a cohort sampled during active COVID-19.

The gene calls are TRBV2 and TRBJ1-5; TRBD1 matches 7 bases. This CDR3 spans 15 amino acids. CDR1 and CDR2 (germline): SNHLY, FYNNEI. Trimming cost V 4 bases and J 4 bases; bases outside gene matches: 7. CDR3 in amino acids: CASSAQTGMNQPQHF. Written as DNA, the CDR3 is TGTGCCAGCAGTGCCCAGACAGGGATGAATCAGCCCCAGCATTTT.

The rearrangement joins TRBV19 to TRBJ2-7; 10 nucleotides line up with TRBD1. The CDR3 is made up of 14 amino acids. The ends lost 7 bases at V and 0 bases at J; junction bases unmatched: 3. Germline CDR1 is LNHDA and CDR2 is SQIVND (reference sequence). CDR3: CASKRTGGSYEQYF. In nucleotides, the CDR3 is TGTGCCAGTAAGCGGACAGGGGGCTCCTACGAGCAGTACTTC.

The chain joins TRBV25-1 to TRBJ1-1; D is perhaps TRBD1 (5 bases). The CDR3 contains 13 residues. Germline V gene lookup returns CDR1 MGHDK and CDR2 SYGVNS. V lost 7 bases and J lost 1, with 10 bases in between. In DNA form, the CDR3 reads TGTGCCAGCACATTCAGGGCGAACACTGAAGCTTTCTTT. It encodes CASTFRANTEAFF.

The count of this clone is one. V usage is TRBV19 and J usage is TRBJ1-6, with D uncertain. CDR3 length: 15 residues. Trimming left V 2 bases short and J 6 bases short, with 11 bases between. Germline V gene data show CDR1 as LNHDA and CDR2 as SQIVND (reference sequence). CDR3 in amino acids: CASSIKESFNSPLHF. The CDR3, as DNA: TGTGCCAGTAGTATAAAAGAGAGCTTTAATTCACCCCTCCACTTT.

The gene calls are TRBV4-1 and TRBJ1-2, with 11 nucleotides matching TRBD1. With 1 base clipped from V and 6 bases from J, the junction kept 1 base outside the gene matches. Germline V gives CDR1 MGHRA, CDR2 YSYEKL. CDR3 length equals 14 residues. CDR3 coding DNA: TGCGCCAGCAGCCAAGGGGACAGGGGGGATGGCTACACCTTC. Amino acids: CASSQGDRGDGYTF.

The sample holds one count of this clone. The chain couples TRBV18 to TRBJ1-4, with D maybe TRBD1 (5 bases). Germline CDR1 reads KGHSH; CDR2 reads LQKENI. This CDR3 is 13 amino acids long. V dropped 4 bases and J dropped 6 bases, with 9 bases sitting between them. CDR3 sequence (DNA): TGTGCCAGCTCACTCCTACAGGATGAAAAACTGTTTTTT. Protein: CASSLLQDEKLFF.

The chain carries TRBV27 and TRBJ1-2; tentative D call: TRBD1 (6 bases). Germline-derived CDR1 and CDR2 are MNHEY and SMNVEV (reference sequence). V was trimmed by 3 bases and J by 8 bases, leaving 13 bases between them. This CDR3 has 13 residues. DNA of the CDR3: TGTGCCAGCAGTTTTAAACAGGGCTCCGGCTACACCTTC. This codes for CASSFKQGSGYTF.

This sequence joins TRBV7-3 and TRBJ2-1; 10 positions agree with TRBD2. V was clipped by 4 bases and J by 5 bases; unmatched bases: 2. Germline-derived CDR1 and CDR2 are SGHTA and FQGTGA. The CDR3 is 14 residues long. CDR3 nucleotides: TGTGCCAGCAGCTCACTAGCGGGAAACAATGAGCAGTTCTTC. Encoded protein: CASSSLAGNNEQFF. Full variable domain (rest looked up from reference TRBV7-3 and TRBJ2-1): GAGVSQTPSNKVTEKGKYVELRCDPISGHTALYWYRQSLGQGPEFLIYFQGTGAADDSGLPNDRFFAVRPEGSVSTLKIQRTERGDSAVYLCASSSLAGNNEQFFGPGTRLTVL.

The V gene is TRBV19, the J gene TRBJ2-7, with 10 bases lining up with TRBD1. Germline-derived CDR1 and CDR2 are LNHDA and SQIVND (reference sequence). The CDR3 is made up of 16 amino acids. Losses at the gene ends were 5 bases for V and 4 bases for J; bases not matched to a gene: 11. The CDR3 coding sequence is TGTGCCAGTAGTGATTTTCCGGGACAGGGGAATTACGAGCAGTACTTC. Translating gives CASSDFPGQGNYEQYF.

The V gene is TRBV7-9, the J gene TRBJ1-3; 7 bases align to TRBD1. CDR3 length: 16 residues. The ends lost 1 base at V and 3 bases at J; junction bases unmatched: 6. Germline V gene lookup returns CDR1 SEHNR and CDR2 FQNEAQ (reference sequence). DNA for the CDR3: TGTGCCAGCAGCTTAGACCTGGACAGGAATGGAAACACCATATATTTT. Its protein product is CASSLDLDRNGNTIYF.

This chain joins TRBV5-4 and TRBJ2-7; D not resolved. This CDR3 spans 12 amino acids. Trimming cost V 3 bases and J 5 bases, with 9 bases left between them. CDR1 and CDR2 from the germline V gene are SGHNT and YYREEE (reference sequence). The DNA of the CDR3 is TGTGCCAGCAGCTCGGTGGGCCACGAGCAGTACTTC. Protein: CASSSVGHEQYF.

The chain recombines TRBV11-2 with TRBJ2-1; TRBD2 matches 12 bases. This CDR3 has 15 amino acids. Germline lookup yields CDR1 SGHAT and CDR2 FQNNGV. The V gene end was trimmed by 6 bases and the J gene end by 9 bases; junction bases not matched to a gene: 9. CDR3 coding DNA: TGTGCCAGCAGGCCTGCTAGCGGGAGGGCGGTTGAGCAGTTCTTC. Protein product: CASRPASGRAVEQFF.

V usage is TRBV7-3 and J usage is TRBJ2-7; tentatively, D is TRBD1 (5 bases). Germline V gene data show CDR1 as SGHTA and CDR2 as FQGTGA. This CDR3 is 15 amino acids long. The ends were cut back, 5 bases at V and 2 bases at J, with 16 bases in the middle. The chain's CDR3 is CASSKGQGGTYEQYF. The CDR3 nucleotides read TGTGCCAGCAGCAAGGGGCAGGGTGGGACCTACGAGCAGTACTTC.

The chain uses TRBV7-9 and TRBJ2-1; 9 nucleotides line up with TRBD1. The germline V gene has CDR1 SEHNR and CDR2 FQNEAQ (reference sequence). The CDR3 spans 14 residues. The V segment lost 5 bases and the J segment 10 bases; nucleotides outside the gene matches: 9. CDR3 region: CASSPDRGGREQFF. CDR3 nucleotides: TGTGCCAGCAGCCCGGACAGGGGAGGACGCGAGCAGTTCTTC.

The rearrangement links TRBV5-6 to TRBJ2-3, with TRBD2 identical over 8 bases. The CDR3 covers 15 residues. Trimming removed 0 bases from V and 6 bases from J; junction bases left unmatched: 6. Germline CDR1 is SGHDT and CDR2 is YYEEEE. The DNA of the CDR3 is TGTGCCAGCAGCTTGGCCGGGACTAGGGTTGATACGCAGTATTTT. It yields the protein CASSLAGTRVDTQYF.

This chain joins TRBV18 and TRBJ1-6; a weak D match, TRBD1 (6 bases). CDR1 KGHSH and CDR2 LQKENI come from the germline V gene. V lost 6 bases to trimming and J lost 6 bases, with 12 bases between them. The CDR3 runs 14 residues. Here the CDR3 DNA reads TGTGCCAGCTCTCCCGGACAGCCTAATTCACCCCTCCACTTT. As protein: CASSPGQPNSPLHF.

The chain uses TRBV5-4 and TRBJ2-7; D remains ambiguous. CDR3 length equals 15 residues. The V end was cut by 4 bases, the J end by 2 bases, with 16 bases between. Germline-derived CDR1 and CDR2 are SGHNT and YYREEE (reference sequence). CDR3 protein: CASSRKDAETYEQYF. CDR3 DNA sequence: TGTGCCAGCAGCCGGAAGGATGCGGAGACCTACGAGCAGTACTTC.

This rearrangement joins TRBV2 to TRBJ1-5; 9 nucleotides match TRBD1. The J segment lost 6 bases and the V segment lost 7 bases, leaving 13 bases of the junction unmatched. The CDR3 has 16 residues. The germline V gene has CDR1 SNHLY and CDR2 FYNNEI. This CDR3 is CASTPMTGGWRQPQHF. CDR3 nucleotides: TGTGCCAGCACCCCGATGACAGGGGGATGGCGTCAGCCCCAGCATTTT.

The V call is TRBV14, the J call TRBJ1-1; TRBD1 matches 7 bases. The trim removed 4 bases at V and 8 bases at J, leaving 7 bases unmatched. The CDR3 is 13 residues long. CDR1 and CDR2 (germline): SGHDN, FVKESK. As DNA, the CDR3 is TGTGCCAGCAGCCTCAGACAGGGTTCAGAAGCTTTCTTT. Encoded protein: CASSLRQGSEAFF.

The chain is built from TRBV18 and TRBJ2-7, with TRBD1 identical over 10 bases. The CDR3 extends over 15 amino acids. The V segment lost 5 bases and the J segment 2 bases; nucleotides outside the gene matches: 6. From germline, CDR1 is KGHSH and CDR2 LQKENI. In DNA form, the CDR3 reads TGTGCCAGCTCAGCCGGGACAGGGGCTGCCTACGAGCAGTACTTC. This translates into CASSAGTGAAYEQYF.

The chain has TRBV5-1 and TRBJ2-1; 8 positions match TRBD2. The CDR3 spans 18 residues. CDR1 SGHRS and CDR2 YFSETQ come from the germline V gene. Trimming took 0 bases from V and 0 from J; bases not matched to a gene: 8. The CDR3 region is CASSLVAKSGSSYNEQFF. For the CDR3, the DNA is TGCGCCAGCAGCTTGGTGGCTAAAAGCGGGAGCTCCTACAATGAGCAGTTCTTC. Based on the CDR3 plus reference TRBV5-1 and TRBJ2-1, the full variable domain is KAGVTQTPRYLIKTRGQQVTLSCSPISGHRSVSWYQQTPGQGLQFLFEYFSETQRNKGNFPGRFSGRQFSNSRSEMNVSTLELGDSALYLCASSLVAKSGSSYNEQFFGPGTRLTVL.

This chain uses TRBV7-8 with TRBJ2-1, with D possibly matching TRBD2 (6 bases). The CDR3 has 15 amino acids. Germline V gives CDR1 SGHVS, CDR2 FQNEAQ. V lost 6 bases and J lost 9, with 21 bases in between. CDR3 region: CASSYPGLTYGEQFF. In DNA, the CDR3 is TGTGCCAGCAGTTACCCGGGACTCACCTATGGTGAGCAGTTCTTC.

The V gene is TRBV7-9, the J gene TRBJ1-3, with D perhaps TRBD1 (5 bases). Germline V gene lookup returns CDR1 SEHNR and CDR2 FQNEAQ (reference sequence). The germline V and J ends were trimmed by 5 bases and 0 bases, with 23 bases remaining between them. This CDR3 region has 19 residues. The CDR3 region is CASSPPGGLGPLSGNTIYF. The CDR3 DNA reads TGTGCCAGCAGCCCCCCGGGGGGTTTAGGCCCTCTCTCTGGAAACACCATATATTTT.

This chain links TRBV2 with TRBJ1-1; D gene uncertain. The V gene's germline CDR1 is SNHLY and CDR2 FYNNEI. This CDR3 has 13 residues. With 6 bases removed from V and 5 bases from J, the gap between germline ends came to 13 bases. The CDR3 loop is CASRLLLRTEAFF. CDR3 in DNA: TGTGCCAGCAGGCTCCTTCTGAGGACTGAAGCTTTCTTT.

The chain joins TRBV5-1 to TRBJ1-4; 8 bases agree with TRBD1. The CDR3 runs 16 residues. Germline CDR1 is SGHRS and CDR2 is YFSETQ. V was clipped by 4 bases and J by 0 bases; unmatched bases: 5. CDR3 DNA sequence: TGCGCCAGCAGCCACGGACAGGGCTCAACTAATGAAAAACTGTTTTTT. Amino acids: CASSHGQGSTNEKLFF.

The table lists this clone with a count of one. V and J are TRBV18 and TRBJ2-1; 8 bases agree with TRBD2. V was pared by 0 bases and J by 5 bases, with 6 bases of the junction left unmatched. The CDR3 spans 16 residues. Germline assignment: CDR1 KGHSH and CDR2 LQKENI. CDR3 protein: CASSPPGAGVHNEQFF. In nucleotides, the CDR3 is TGTGCCAGCTCACCACCGGGAGCGGGAGTCCACAATGAGCAGTTCTTC.

The V and J genes are TRBV24-1 and TRBJ2-3, with 13 positions matching TRBD2. CDR3 size: 16 residues. Germline loops: CDR1 KGHDR, CDR2 SFDVKD. Germline trimming cut 4 bases from V and 6 bases from J; bases unmatched to any gene: 6. The CDR3 loop reads CATSDRGGLAGDTQYF. For the CDR3, the DNA is TGTGCCACCAGTGACCGTGGGGGACTAGCGGGGGATACGCAGTATTTT.

The rearrangement joins TRBV19 to TRBJ1-2, with D possibly matching TRBD1 (5 bases). CDR3 length equals 14 residues. Germline CDR1 LNHDA, CDR2 SQIVND (reference sequence). V was shortened by 2 bases and J by 7 bases, with 14 bases between the two germline ends. This CDR3 reads CASSIKGLTAGYTF. The CDR3 coding sequence is TGTGCCAGTAGTATAAAGGGGTTGACGGCTGGCTACACCTTC.

The chain carries TRBV7-8 and TRBJ2-2; D possibly corresponds to TRBD2 (5 bases). This CDR3 is built from 14 residues. Germline V gene data show CDR1 as SGHVS and CDR2 as FQNEAQ. V was shortened by 1 base and J by 6 bases, with 9 bases between the two germline ends. The CDR3 protein is CASSLEGVAGELFF. The CDR3, as DNA: TGTGCCAGCAGCTTAGAGGGAGTTGCCGGGGAGCTGTTTTTT.

V is TRBV7-2 and J is TRBJ2-5; 10 bases align to TRBD2. Trimming at V came to 5 bases and at J to 5 bases, leaving 8 bases not matched to a gene. The CDR3 sequence is 15 residues long. Germline V gives CDR1 SGHTA, CDR2 FQGNSA. In DNA form, the CDR3 reads TGTGCCAGCAGCCGTAGCGGGGGGCTCCTCGAGACCCAGTACTTC. This sequence encodes CASSRSGGLLETQYF.

The CDR3 coding sequence is TGTGCCAGCAGTTACCCAGGGGACGAGCAGTACTTC. Translated, it gives CASSYPGDEQYF. The genes are TRBV6-6 and TRBJ2-7; D is perhaps TRBD1 (6 bases). Germline CDR1 is MNHNY and CDR2 is SVGAGI (reference sequence). The CDR3 has 12 residues. V shed 2 bases and J shed 5 bases, with 7 bases lying between them.

This chain joins TRBV7-9 and TRBJ2-5; 7 bases line up with TRBD2. Germline V gene sequence: CDR1 SEHNR, CDR2 FQNEAQ (reference sequence). This CDR3 contains 16 residues. The trim removed 0 bases at V and 5 bases at J, leaving 9 bases unmatched. Here the CDR3 reads CASSLAVAGEGETQYF. The CDR3, as DNA: TGTGCCAGCAGCTTAGCGGTGGCGGGAGAAGGGGAGACCCAGTACTTC.